The sequence of this T cell receptor beta chain was determined in a study of blood T cell repertoires in COVID-19 (TCRdb year 2020). With respect to the entire study: Samples covering the acute and convalescent phases of COVID-19 were provided by collaborators in the United States, Italy and Spain. The repertoires were released in a freely available public database meant as a resource for research on the immune response to SARS-CoV-2. Where available, HLA class I and class II types were taken from metadata supplied by the sample provider and were not determined by assay-based typing. Deeply sampled blood TCRbeta repertoires from subjects exposed to, actively infected with, or recovered from COVID-19 were included in the dataset. Sample metadata almost always included a de-identified subject ID, COVID-19 status, age in years and sex. The material from the prospective study consisted of cDNA or gDNA derived from T cells, B-cell-depleted T cells, or PBMCs. The samples were drawn from two sources: the first 160 participants of the ongoing ImmuneRACE study, and some 1,300 subjects contributed by 6 global collaborators. Overall results and qualifications from the work: How much clinical and demographic metadata was included differed by source and by participant, and the metadata was provided uncurated.

CDR1 and CDR2 were assigned from the germline V gene (reference sequence) as SEHNR and FQNEAQ. The CDR3 contains 17 residues, cysteine and phenylalanine counted. Just CDR3 DNA is preserved here, 51 bases in frame from base 1. The germline V end is reduced by 1 base and the J end by 0 bases; junction bases left unmatched: 8. Each collaborating institution followed its own protocols to collect whole blood in K2EDTA tubes. For TCRbeta analysis, collaborator samples were shipped as frozen whole blood, as isolated PBMCs, or as DNA extracted from either sample type. TCRbeta CDR3 regions were amplified from genomic DNA using the immunoSEQ Assay, a bias-controlled multiplex PCR. In the paper's pipeline: The number of nucleated cells in each sample was estimated from the amplification of reference gene primers within the assay. To quantify the absolute abundance of each unique TCRbeta CDR3 rearrangement, sequence reads were collapsed and filtered. For each sample, productive Simpson clonality was calculated by taking the square root of Simpson's diversity index across productive rearrangements. The table was pulled from immuneACCESS by TCRdb, which kept in-frame rearrangements only. Such tables lose some clones; where checked, under half of the loss comes from unresolved V genes, and the rest has no known cause. V and J calls and clone size are as listed in that table; D and trimming were resolved from the DNA. This sample lists some 110,000 clones; over 75% were detected once. The ten largest clones take up 2.5% of the sample.

This clone was seen once. This receptor's antigen is unknown. Base qualities are not provided; no much larger clone lies one nucleotide away. The chain employs TRBV7-9 and TRBJ2-7; TRBD2 fits 8 bases in the junction. The source material was peripheral blood. The clonotype comes from a man in his forties or fifties with acute or convalescent COVID-19. The CDR3 has the sequence CASSLDGGAGGSYEQYF. The DNA reads TGTGCCAGCAGCTTAGACGGCGGGGCGGGGGGCTCCTACGAGCAGTACTTC.